This passage covers 25 T cell receptor beta chains from one sample sequenced in a study of T cell responses to AZD1222 COVID-19 vaccine. Produced via immunoSEQ multiplex PCR; TCRdb's table is partial and in-frame only. The sample has 130,000 or so clones, approximately 91% seen once. Sequenced material: peripheral blood, taken 28 days after the second AZD1222 dose. All receptors come from an adult who received the AZD1222 COVID-19 vaccine.

The chain is built from TRBV18 and TRBJ2-1, with 8 positions matching TRBD1. Trimming cost V 0 bases and J 3 bases; bases outside gene matches: 4. Germline V lookup: CDR1 KGHSH, CDR2 LQKENI. The CDR3 contains 16 residues. The DNA for the CDR3 is TGTGCCAGCTCACCACCGGCAGGGGGCCACTACAATGAGCAGTTCTTC. As protein: CASSPPAGGHYNEQFF.

This chain links TRBV2 with TRBJ1-5; D is uncertain. Trimming shortened V by 4 bases and J by 7 bases, and 8 bases separated the two germline ends. This CDR3 is built from 12 residues. In germline, CDR1 is SNHLY, CDR2 FYNNEI. The CDR3 here is CASSALLQPQHF. The CDR3 bases are TGTGCCAGCAGTGCTCTTCTCCAGCCCCAGCATTTT.

There are a few counts of this clone. V gene TRBV30 combines with J gene TRBJ2-7; 11 nucleotides line up with TRBD2. V lost 6 bases, J lost 3 bases, and 7 bases stayed unmatched. Germline assignment: CDR1 GTSNPN and CDR2 SVGIG (reference sequence). This CDR3 region has 14 residues. CDR3 sequence reads: CACLAGGIGYEQYF. Written as DNA, the CDR3 is TGTGCCTGTCTAGCGGGAGGTATCGGCTACGAGCAGTACTTC.

Turning to this clone: The DNA is omitted, as the CDR3 cannot be located on it reliably, and the CDR3 follows TCRdb's listing. This rearrangement joins TRBV21-1 to TRBJ2-1; TRBD1, as called in the table, went unchecked against the DNA. TRBV21-1 is assigned pseudogene status. The CDR3 is 15 amino acids long, termini counted. The CDR3 sequence is CASRPVGQGSDEQFF.

The rearrangement uses TRBV9 and TRBJ2-1; possibly TRBD2 for D (5 bases). V lost 3 bases, J lost 4 bases, and 8 bases lay in between. The CDR3 covers 13 residues. Looked up from germline, CDR1 is SGDLS and CDR2 is YYNGEE. CDR3 coding DNA: TGTGCCAGCAGCGCGGACTTTTACAATGAGCAGTTCTTC. Its protein product is CASSADFYNEQFF.

This chain joins TRBV5-1 and TRBJ1-3, with TRBD1 as a possible D gene (5 bases). CDR3 length: 13 residues. Between the trimmed V and J ends, which lost 3 bases and 8 bases, there was a span of 12 bases. Germline-derived CDR1 and CDR2 are SGHRS and YFSETQ. The CDR3 bases are TGCGCCAGCAGCTCGGGGGGAGTGGACACCATATATTTT. Protein product: CASSSGGVDTIYF.

Concerning this clone: An end of the junction differs from the germline gene, which may be a read error. The chain employs TRBV7-7 and TRBJ2-1; the match to TRBD2 covers 8 bases. There are 15 residues in the CDR3. Per the germline V gene, CDR1 is SSHAT and CDR2 is FNYEAQ (reference sequence). The CDR3 region is CASSRSGASYNEQFF. The CDR3 nucleotides are TGTGCTAGCAGCCGTAGCGGGGCCTCCTACAATGAGCAGTTCTTC.

This clone was detected only once. V is TRBV6-2 or TRBV6-3 and J is TRBJ1-1; TRBD1 agrees at 7 bases. Germline trimming cut 4 bases from V and 1 base from J; bases unmatched to any gene: 6. Germline lookup yields CDR1 MNHEY and CDR2 SVGEGT. The CDR3 is 15 amino acids. This CDR3 is CASSFLGTANTEAFF. The DNA for the CDR3 is TGTGCCAGCAGTTTCCTTGGGACAGCGAACACTGAAGCTTTCTTT.

V and J are TRBV29-1 and TRBJ1-3, with D unresolved. This CDR3 has 11 residues. Trimming cost V 8 bases and J 0 bases, with 5 bases left between them. Germline V gives CDR1 SQVTM, CDR2 ANQGSEA. The CDR3 is CSTGSGNTIYF. In DNA form, the CDR3 reads TGCAGCACGGGCTCTGGAAACACCATATATTTT.

The CDR3 DNA reads TGTGCCAGCAGCCCCACGACTAGTCAACTGAACGAGCAGTACTTC. It translates to CASSPTTSQLNEQYF. The V call is TRBV11-2, the J call TRBJ2-7, with D perhaps TRBD2 (6 bases). CDR3 length: 15 residues. V was trimmed by 5 bases and J by 5 bases, leaving 19 bases between them. Germline-derived CDR1 and CDR2 are SGHAT and FQNNGV.

The chain uses TRBV5-6 and TRBJ2-3; D is perhaps TRBD1 (6 bases). The CDR3 has 16 residues. CDR1 is SGHDT, CDR2 YYEEEE, per germline. With 3 bases removed from V and 4 bases from J, the gap between germline ends came to 18 bases. The CDR3 bases are TGTGCCAGCAGCTCACAGGGCGGCAAGCCGTCAGATACGCAGTATTTT. This sequence encodes CASSSQGGKPSDTQYF.

DNA of the CDR3: TGTGCCAGCAGCGCTACCGGGACAGGGGGCGTTTTAAACTATGGCTACACCTTC. Translated: CASSATGTGGVLNYGYTF. V usage is TRBV7-9 and J usage is TRBJ1-2; 12 bases are shared with TRBD1. The V gene end was trimmed by 5 bases and the J gene end by 2 bases; junction bases not matched to a gene: 12. CDR1 and CDR2 from the germline V gene are SEHNR and FQNEAQ (reference sequence). The CDR3 has 18 amino acids.

The V call is TRBV30, the J call TRBJ2-1, with D unclear. The CDR3 is made up of 11 amino acids. Deletions cut 0 bases from V and 7 bases from J, with 4 bases between. Germline V lookup: CDR1 GTSNPN, CDR2 SVGIG (reference sequence). The CDR3: CAWSVRNEQFF. The CDR3 nucleotides read TGTGCCTGGAGTGTAAGGAATGAGCAGTTCTTC.

This rearrangement joins TRBV9 to TRBJ2-7; TRBD1 might be the D (5 bases). This CDR3 is built from 14 residues. CDR1 SGDLS and CDR2 YYNGEE come from the germline V gene. Trimming removed 0 bases at V and 2 bases at J, with 9 bases between. The CDR3 loop is CASSVDQGPYEQYF. The DNA of the CDR3 is TGTGCCAGCAGCGTAGACCAGGGCCCCTACGAGCAGTACTTC.

The V call is TRBV5-1, the J call TRBJ2-7; the D gene is possibly TRBD1 (6 bases). Looked up from germline, CDR1 is SGHRS and CDR2 is YFSETQ. CDR3 length equals 11 residues. The V end lost 2 bases, the J end lost 6 bases, and 6 bases lay between the germline ends. CDR3 in amino acids: CASSLQGEQYF. The CDR3, as DNA: TGCGCCAGCAGCTTACAGGGCGAGCAGTACTTC.

The chain combines TRBV5-1 with TRBJ1-4; D ambiguous. Between the trimmed V and J ends, which lost 2 bases and 8 bases, there was a span of 16 bases. Germline V gives CDR1 SGHRS, CDR2 YFSETQ. This CDR3 is built from 15 residues. CDR3 DNA sequence: TGCGCCAGCAGCTTTGGAGCCACGGCTGGGGAAAAACTGTTTTTT. Encoded protein: CASSFGATAGEKLFF.

The CDR3 loop is CASSHSGANTGELFF. The CDR3 nucleotides are TGTGCCAGCAGCCACTCGGGGGCGAACACCGGGGAGCTGTTTTTT. The chain has TRBV7-3 and TRBJ2-2; possible D gene TRBD2, 6 bases. Trimming cost V 5 bases and J 0 bases, with 10 bases left between them. The germline CDR1 and CDR2 sequences are SGHTA and FQGTGA. The CDR3 has 15 amino acids. Filled out from reference TRBV7-3 and TRBJ2-2, the complete variable domain reads GAGVSQTPSNKVTEKGKYVELRCDPISGHTALYWYRQSLGQGPEFLIYFQGTGAADDSGLPNDRFFAVRPEGSVSTLKIQRTERGDSAVYLCASSHSGANTGELFFGEGSRLTVL.

V is TRBV19 and J is TRBJ1-1; D is possibly TRBD1 (5 bases). This CDR3 is built from 14 residues. Germline-derived CDR1 and CDR2 are LNHDA and SQIVND (reference sequence). Trimming stripped 5 bases from V and 6 bases from J, with 16 bases between. DNA of the CDR3: TGTGCCAGTAGTGTACAGGTGGCTCTCCCTGAAGCTTTCTTT. This sequence encodes CASSVQVALPEAFF.

This sequence joins TRBV5-1 and TRBJ2-2; D is perhaps TRBD1 or TRBD2 (5 bases each). Germline V CDR1 and CDR2: SGHRS, YFSETQ. This CDR3 comprises 14 residues. With 7 bases removed from V and 0 bases from J, the gap between germline ends came to 10 bases. The CDR3 protein is CASQGDPNTGELFF. In nucleotides, the CDR3 is TGCGCCAGCCAAGGGGACCCGAACACCGGGGAGCTGTTTTTT.

The chain links TRBV12-2 to TRBJ2-7; the table gives TRBD1 as D, unverified against the DNA. TRBV12-2 corresponds to a pseudogene. This CDR3 region has 15 residues. The CDR3 DNA follows: TGTGCAAGTCGCCACCCGGGACAGGGCTACTACGAGCAGTACTTC. Amino acid sequence: CASRHPGQGYYEQYF.

The rearrangement joins TRBV19 to TRBJ2-7; TRBD1 matches 8 bases. The ends lost 5 bases at V and 3 bases at J; junction bases unmatched: 9. The germline CDR1 and CDR2 sequences are LNHDA and SQIVND (reference sequence). The CDR3 runs to 15 residues. The CDR3 reads CASSLPGQAVYEQYF. In DNA form, the CDR3 reads TGTGCCAGTAGTCTCCCGGGACAGGCTGTCTACGAGCAGTACTTC.

This sequence joins TRBV5-1 and TRBJ2-1; TRBD2 matches at 7 bases. Looked up from germline, CDR1 is SGHRS and CDR2 is YFSETQ. This CDR3 has 15 amino acids. V trimming: 0 bases; J trimming: 3 bases; junction bases outside the gene matches: 3. The CDR3 protein is CASSLGPGGYNEQFF. Written as DNA, the CDR3 is TGCGCCAGCAGCTTGGGGCCGGGGGGCTACAATGAGCAGTTCTTC.

The CDR3 is CASTPKAGYTGELFF. CDR3 bases: TGTGCCAGCACCCCCAAGGCCGGATACACCGGGGAGCTGTTTTTT. The chain is built from TRBV6-5 and TRBJ2-2; D gene ambiguous. The germline V and J ends were trimmed by 7 bases and 3 bases, with 15 bases remaining between them. In germline, CDR1 is MNHEY, CDR2 SVGAGI. This CDR3 comprises 15 residues.

The gene calls are TRBV5-1 and TRBJ1-1; D unclear. CDR3 size: 13 residues. Trimming shortened V by 0 bases and J by 4 bases, and 7 bases separated the two germline ends. From germline, CDR1 is SGHRS and CDR2 YFSETQ. In DNA, the CDR3 is TGCGCCAGCAGCTTGGTCGAGGGCACTGAAGCTTTCTTT. This gives the protein CASSLVEGTEAFF.

The rearrangement joins TRBV3-1 (or the pseudogene TRBV3-2) to TRBJ2-7, with 8 bases that match TRBD2. The J segment lost 1 base and the V segment lost 5 bases, leaving 7 bases of the junction unmatched. There are 15 residues in the CDR3. CDR1 LGHDT and CDR2 YNNKEL come from the germline V gene (reference sequence). The DNA for the CDR3 is TGTGCCAGCAGCTCTCTGAGCGGGAGTTCCTACGAGCAGTACTTC. Amino acid sequence: CASSSLSGSSYEQYF.